This T cell receptor beta chain emerged from a study of cytomegalovirus exposure and HLA in healthy donors. Germline V gene sequence: CDR1 SQVTM, CDR2 ANQGSEA. V shed 2 bases and J shed 3 bases, with 12 bases lying between them. The CDR3 runs 14 residues. Measured with immunoSEQ multiplex PCR; TCRdb has only the in-frame clones, and not every one. Altogether 190,000 or so clones are present, roughly 80% being singletons, with the ten largest covering 2.5% to 3%. The receptor was isolated from a woman under 30 in good health and CMV-seropositive. The sequenced sample was PBMCs. This rearrangement joins TRBV29-1 to TRBJ2-3; D not resolved. CDR3 nucleotides: TGCAGCGTTGAAACCGTACAGATAACAGATACGCAGTATTTT. Its translation: CSVETVQITDTQYF.